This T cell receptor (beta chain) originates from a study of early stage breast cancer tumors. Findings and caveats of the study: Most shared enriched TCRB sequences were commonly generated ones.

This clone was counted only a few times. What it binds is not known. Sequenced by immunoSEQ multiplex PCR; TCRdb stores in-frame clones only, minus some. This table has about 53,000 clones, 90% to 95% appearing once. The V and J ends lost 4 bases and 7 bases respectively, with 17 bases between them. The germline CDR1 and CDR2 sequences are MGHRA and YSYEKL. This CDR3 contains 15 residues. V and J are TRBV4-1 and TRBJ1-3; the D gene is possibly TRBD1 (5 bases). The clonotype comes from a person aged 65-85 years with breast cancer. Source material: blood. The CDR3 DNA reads TGCGCCAGCAGCCCTGAACAGGACCCGCGGAACACCATATATTTT. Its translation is CASSPEQDPRNTIYF.